These 8 T cell receptor beta chains originate from one sample sequenced in a study of cytomegalovirus exposure and HLA in healthy donors (dated by TCRdb to about 2017). Receptor amplification or capture employed the immunoSEQ multiplex PCR assay. A mixture of 60 forward primers for TCR Vbeta segments and 13 reverse primers for TCR Jbeta segments was used in the multiplex PCR. TCRdb provides this immuneACCESS table in a form limited to in-frame rearrangements. Some clones are lacking; in checked studies, under half of them reflect an unresolved V gene, and why the rest are absent is not known. Counted in this sample were about 69,000 clones; around 76% of them appeared once. Over 2.5% of the sample is in the top ten clones. Material for sequencing was PBMCs. The receptors were gathered from a man younger than 30 in good health and CMV-seronegative.

The table lists this clone with a count of one. The V and J genes are TRBV4-2 and TRBJ1-5, with 10 bases lining up with TRBD1. Germline CDR1 is LGHNA and CDR2 is YNFKEQ. Trimming removed 0 bases from V and 7 bases from J; junction bases left unmatched: 3. This CDR3 contains 15 residues. The CDR3 DNA is TGTGCCAGCAGCCAAGAAGGACAGGGGGGACAGCCCCAGCATTTT. This encodes CASSQEGQGGQPQHF.

CDR3 DNA sequence: TGTGCCTGCCTACAGGGGGCTGCGGTGGTCGAGCAGTACTTC. Its protein is CACLQGAAVVEQYF. The rearrangement links TRBV2 to TRBJ2-7; 9 nucleotides line up with TRBD1. Germline loops: CDR1 SNHLY, CDR2 FYNNEI. J gave up 6 bases and V 11 bases, and 14 bases lay outside the gene matches. There are 14 residues in the CDR3.

The chain is built from TRBV28 and TRBJ2-7; D is perhaps TRBD2 (6 bases). Per germline, CDR1 MDHEN and CDR2 SYDVKM. This CDR3 region has 17 residues. V shed 5 bases and J shed 0 bases, with 20 bases lying between them. CDR3: CASSIAGGGPNSYEQYF. For the CDR3, the DNA is TGTGCCAGCAGTATCGCCGGGGGAGGTCCCAACTCCTACGAGCAGTACTTC.

The chain joins TRBV9 to TRBJ1-4, with a possible D match to TRBD1 (6 bases). Trimming shortened V by 0 bases and J by 8 bases, and 14 bases separated the two germline ends. Germline V gene sequence: CDR1 SGDLS, CDR2 YYNGEE. The CDR3 is made up of 15 amino acids. DNA for the CDR3: TGTGCCAGCAGCGTAGGGGGAGGGGGGGACGAAAAACTGTTTTTT. Translation gives CASSVGGGGDEKLFF. Full variable domain (remainder filled in from reference TRBV9 and TRBJ1-4): DSGVTQTPKHLITATGQRVTLRCSPRSGDLSVYWYQQSLDQGLQFLIQYYNGEERAKGNILERFSAQQFPDLHSELNLSSLELGDSALYFCASSVGGGGDEKLFFGSGTQLSVL.

The chain uses TRBV18 and TRBJ2-3; TRBD2 is a possible D gene (6 bases). CDR1 is KGHSH, CDR2 LQKENI, per germline. This CDR3 region has 15 residues. Trimming shortened V by 1 base and J by 6 bases, and 14 bases separated the two germline ends. The CDR3 protein is CASSPQGLIHDTQYF. The CDR3 nucleotides are TGTGCCAGCTCACCACAGGGACTCATCCATGATACGCAGTATTTT. The complete variable domain, with remaining parts taken from reference TRBV18 and TRBJ2-3, reads NAGVMQNPRHLVRRRGQEARLRCSPMKGHSHVYWYRQLPEEGLKFMVYLQKENIIDESGMPKERFSAEFPKEGPSILRIQQVVRGDSAAYFCASSPQGLIHDTQYFGPGTRLTVL.

This chain uses TRBV7-9 with TRBJ1-3; no clear D gene. The CDR3 runs to 12 residues. Germline CDR1 is SEHNR and CDR2 is FQNEAQ (reference sequence). Trimming took off 5 bases at V and 4 bases at J, with 6 bases between the two ends. CDR3 amino acids: CASSPTGNTIYF. In DNA form, the CDR3 reads TGTGCCAGCAGCCCGACAGGAAACACCATATATTTT.

The J gene is TRBJ1-2, the V gene TRBV2; tentatively, D is TRBD1 (6 bases). Germline lookup yields CDR1 SNHLY and CDR2 FYNNEI. CDR3 length equals 13 residues. Trimming removed 7 bases at V and 2 bases at J, with 11 bases between. The CDR3 spells CASTRTENYGYTF. The CDR3 coding sequence is TGTGCCAGCACCCGGACAGAAAACTATGGCTACACCTTC.

This clone was seen a handful of times. CDR3 DNA sequence: TGTGCCAGCACCCGGGGGGGGGCGGAGGAAAAACTGTTTTTT. Its translation is CASTRGGAEEKLFF. The chain links TRBV28 to TRBJ1-4, with D possibly being TRBD1 (6 bases). The CDR3 contains 14 residues. Germline CDR1 MDHEN, CDR2 SYDVKM. The V end was cut by 7 bases, the J end by 8 bases, with 17 bases between.